The clone carrying this TCR beta chain was detected a few times. Its antigen is as yet unknown. This specimen belongs to a study of T cell responses to AZD1222 COVID-19 vaccine. General study results and limits: No repertoire was sampled before or during the peak T cell response, only after it.

Sequencing used immunoSEQ multiplex PCR; TCRdb keeps in-frame clones, though not all of them. The sample includes under 170,000 clones, roughly 94% seen only once; the top ten take 0.95% to 1.5%. Germline V gene sequence: CDR1 MNHEY, CDR2 SMNVEV (reference sequence). V gave up 6 bases and J gave up 1 base, with 12 bases separating them. This CDR3 region has 14 residues. This clonotype was obtained from an adult in good health. The chain employs TRBV27 and TRBJ1-1; unclear D gene. The starting material was peripheral blood, obtained on day 0 of AZD1222 vaccination. DNA for the CDR3: TGTGCCAGCAGATTCGGGCGAGGGAACACTGAAGCTTTCTTT. It translates to CASRFGRGNTEAFF.